This T cell receptor (beta chain) was observed in a study of beta chain features in type 1 diabetes. Study-level findings and limits: Insertions at VDJ junctions were less frequent in type 1 diabetes patients. These patients also deleted more nucleotides at the same junctions. Among patients, naive, central memory and Treg TCRB repertoires appeared more similar than among healthy donors. In cDNA sequencing, cells with high TCR expression could be over-represented.

The isolated RNA, all of it, was reverse transcribed, so expressed TCRB transcripts were what got sequenced. Profiled with immunoSEQ multiplex PCR; TCRdb holds only in-frame clones, not every one. The sample has about 360,000 clones, approximately 12% seen once. CD4+ naive, central memory, regulatory and stem cell-like memory cells were sorted via CD45RO/CCR7/CD25/CD127/CD95/CD27. There are 15 residues in the CDR3. V gave up 5 bases and J gave up 5 bases; unmatched junction bases: 9. Germline V CDR1 and CDR2: PRHDT, FYEKMQ (reference sequence). Only a few counts were recorded for this clone. Its antigen is currently unknown.

This TCR came from a man in his late teens or twenties in good health. The J gene is TRBJ2-1, the V gene TRBV13; 7 nucleotides agree with TRBD2. Sequenced material: naive CD4+ T cells from blood. The CDR3 DNA follows: TGTGCCAGCAGCAAGACGGGGACTACTGACAATGAGCAGTTCTTC. This sequence encodes CASSKTGTTDNEQFF.